A selection of T cell receptor beta chains follows, all from one sample in a study of cytomegalovirus exposure and HLA in healthy donors. The repertoire was sequenced with immunoSEQ multiplex PCR; TCRdb's copy has only in-frame clones and lacks some. The sample records about 140,000 clones, roughly 84% being singletons. The source material was PBMCs. These receptors were collected from a boy younger than 10 in good health and CMV-seronegative. The CDR3 runs from the conserved cysteine through the conserved F or W. A D gene is named only where the DNA matches it firmly. The size of a clone is reported for some rows only, either as once, few or many, or as a class for expanded clones.

abundance	v_gene	d_gene	j_gene	CDR3aa	CDR3nt
-	TRBV9	-	TRBJ2-2	CASSVVSSAGGELFF	TGTGCCAGCAGCGTAGTTTCTAGCGCGGGCGGGGAGCTGTTTTTT
few	TRBV6-5	TRBD1	TRBJ1-1	CATRPGQRNTEAFF	TGTGCCACCCGACCGGGACAGAGGAACACTGAAGCTTTCTTT
once	TRBV5-1	-	TRBJ1-5	CASSGGVGGQPQHF	TGCGCCAGCAGCGGCGGAGTCGGGGGACAGCCCCAGCATTTT
once	TRBV30	TRBD2	TRBJ2-5	CAWSWLAGGETQYF	TGTGCCTGGAGTTGGCTAGCGGGGGGGGAGACCCAGTACTTC
-	TRBV6-5	TRBD1	TRBJ1-2	CASSYPGQGSYGYTF	TGTGCCAGCAGTTACCCAGGACAGGGGAGCTATGGCTACACCTTC
-	TRBV19	TRBD1	TRBJ1-1	CASSTSVGGDRGWGTEAFF	TGTGCCAGTAGTACCTCCGTAGGGGGGGACAGGGGTTGGGGCACTGAAGCTTTCTTT
-	TRBV10-1	-	TRBJ2-1	CASSPRLPNNEQFF	TGCGCCAGCAGCCCCCGTCTACCTAACAATGAGCAGTTCTTC
-	TRBV7-3	-	TRBJ2-1	CASSPLGGIINEQFF	TGTGCCAGCAGCCCCTTGGGGGGAATAATAAATGAGCAGTTCTTC
-	TRBV6-5	-	TRBJ1-1	CASSYSRGWESEAFF	TGTGCCAGCAGTTACTCTCGGGGTTGGGAGAGTGAAGCTTTCTTT
-	TRBV7-3	TRBD2	TRBJ2-7	CASSLRSGGVDEQYF	TGTGCCAGCAGCTTACGTAGCGGGGGGGTCGACGAGCAGTACTTC
-	TRBV6-1	TRBD1	TRBJ1-1	CASDRVRTEAFF	TGTGCCAGCGACAGGGTTCGAACTGAAGCTTTCTTT
once	TRBV10-3	TRBD1	TRBJ2-1	CATFSGQDNEQFF	TGTGCCACCTTCTCGGGACAGGACAATGAGCAGTTCTTC
-	TRBV27	-	TRBJ2-7	CASISGRETPYEQYF	TGTGCCAGCATAAGCGGCCGGGAGACCCCCTACGAGCAGTACTTC
-	TRBV4-1	TRBD1	TRBJ2-3	CASSGRTGLVSDTQYF	TGCGCCAGCAGCGGTAGGACAGGGCTAGTTTCAGATACGCAGTATTTT
-	TRBV5-1	TRBD2	TRBJ2-1	CASSVAGVPVEQFF	TGCGCCAGCTCTGTGGCGGGGGTGCCTGTGGAGCAGTTCTTC
-	TRBV27	-	TRBJ2-1	CASRNTLRSSYNEQFF	TGTGCCAGCAGGAATACGCTGCGGAGCTCCTACAATGAGCAGTTCTTC
-	TRBV7-2	-	TRBJ2-6	CASSFGFRRSSGANVLTF	TGTGCCAGCAGCTTTGGTTTCCGCAGGTCCTCTGGGGCCAACGTCCTGACTTTC
-	TRBV4-2	TRBD2	TRBJ2-3	CASRYELLTSGWSTDTQYF	TGTGCCAGCAGATACGAGCTATTGACTAGCGGATGGAGCACAGATACGCAGTATTTT
-	TRBV7-2	-	TRBJ1-1	CASSLLTEAFF	TGTGCCAGCAGCTTACTAACTGAAGCTTTCTTT
-	TRBV15	-	TRBJ1-1	CATSQEPVGKAFF	TGTGCCACCAGCCAAGAACCGGTGGGCAAAGCTTTCTTT
-	TRBV7-3	-	TRBJ1-1	CASSRGAGNTEAFF	TGTGCCAGCAGCCGGGGTGCGGGTAACACTGAAGCTTTCTTT
-	TRBV29-1	-	TRBJ1-5	CSARQGPGQPQHF	TGCAGCGCCAGGCAGGGCCCAGGGCAGCCCCAGCATTTT
-	TRBV7-8	-	TRBJ1-1	CASSYGPTGVNTEAFF	TGTGCCAGCAGCTACGGGCCAACCGGGGTGAACACTGAAGCTTTCTTT
once	TRBV5-4	TRBD1	TRBJ1-2	CASSPTGTGVNYGYTF	TGTGCCAGCAGCCCTACCGGGACAGGGGTTAACTATGGCTACACCTTC
-	TRBV29-1	-	TRBJ2-3	CSVVYRAGDTQYF	TGCAGCGTTGTCTACAGGGCGGGAGATACGCAGTATTTT
-	TRBV5-6	-	TRBJ1-1	CASSLATGEMNTEAFF	TGTGCCAGCAGCTTGGCCACCGGGGAAATGAACACTGAAGCTTTCTTT
-	TRBV29-1	-	TRBJ2-5	CSVAEGTQYF	TGCAGCGTTGCGGAGGGGACCCAGTACTTC
few	TRBV4-1	TRBD1	TRBJ1-2	CASSQGPRGQPYGYTF	TGCGCCAGCAGCCAAGGGCCCCGGGGACAGCCATATGGCTACACCTTC
-	TRBV15	-	TRBJ2-7	CATSREPRGAYEQYF	TGTGCCACCAGCAGAGAACCCAGGGGGGCCTACGAGCAGTACTTC
-	TRBV5-4	-	TRBJ1-1	CASSSRQKLNTEAFF	TGTGCCAGCAGCTCCCGACAGAAGCTGAACACTGAAGCTTTCTTT
-	TRBV29-1	-	TRBJ1-1	CSVDLTEAFF	TGCAGCGTTGATCTGACTGAAGCTTTCTTT
-	TRBV11-1	-	TRBJ1-4	CASSEGVGFEKLFF	TGTGCCAGCAGCGAGGGGGTAGGGTTCGAAAAACTGTTTTTT
-	TRBV5-1	TRBD2	TRBJ2-5	CASSLASGRLAFKTQYF	TGCGCCAGCAGCTTGGCTAGCGGGAGACTTGCCTTTAAGACCCAGTACTTC
-	TRBV6-6	TRBD1	TRBJ2-5	CASSYSEGQAQETQYF	TGTGCCAGCAGTTACTCTGAAGGACAGGCGCAAGAGACCCAGTACTTC
-	TRBV19	TRBD2	TRBJ2-3	CASSIRGVGTTDTQYF	TGTGCCAGTAGTATACGGGGGGTCGGCACCACAGATACGCAGTATTTT
-	TRBV5-4	-	TRBJ2-1	CASSPRLYNEQFF	TGTGCCAGCAGCCCCCGACTCTACAATGAGCAGTTCTTC
-	TRBV5-1	TRBD1	TRBJ2-5	CASSTGQGNSQETQYF	TGCGCCAGCAGCACCGGACAGGGGAACTCCCAAGAGACCCAGTACTTC
-	TRBV10-2	TRBD1	TRBJ2-2	CASTSDREGDLNTGELFF	TGCGCCAGCACCTCGGACAGGGAAGGGGACCTGAACACCGGGGAGCTGTTTTTT
-	TRBV4-2	-	TRBJ2-1	CASSQARLGFYNEQFF	TGTGCCAGCAGCCAAGCGAGACTAGGATTTTACAATGAGCAGTTCTTC
-	TRBV6-5	-	TRBJ2-1	CASSDRRGYEQFF	TGTGCCAGCAGTGACCGAAGGGGCTATGAGCAGTTCTTC
-	TRBV5-1	-	TRBJ2-7	CASRTGGACNEQYF	TGCGCCAGCAGGACTGGGGGGGCTTGCAACGAGCAGTACTTC
once	TRBV13	-	TRBJ1-1	CASSETGTNTEAFF	TGTGCCAGCAGCGAAACGGGGACTAACACTGAAGCTTTCTTT
-	TRBV10-1	TRBD2	TRBJ2-3	CASSLSGASTDTQYF	TGCGCCAGCAGTCTTAGCGGGGCCAGCACAGATACGCAGTATTTT
-	TRBV9	-	TRBJ2-7	CASSARPTYEQYF	TGTGCCAGCAGCGCACGCCCTACCTACGAGCAGTACTTC
-	TRBV4-1	TRBD2	TRBJ2-7	CASSQGLAGYEQYF	TGCGCCAGCAGCCAAGGACTAGCGGGCTACGAGCAGTACTTC
once	TRBV9	-	TRBJ2-1	CASSVVGGLGAENNEQFF	TGTGCCAGCAGCGTAGTTGGTGGGTTAGGGGCAGAGAACAATGAGCAGTTCTTC
-	TRBV5-1	TRBD1	TRBJ1-1	CASSLDRGLNTEAFF	TGCGCCAGCAGCTTGGATAGGGGGCTGAACACTGAAGCTTTCTTT
-	TRBV6-6	-	TRBJ2-5	CASSYRGSEETQYF	TGTGCCAGCAGTTATCGAGGGAGCGAAGAGACCCAGTACTTC
-	TRBV7-8	-	TRBJ1-1	CASSSSTWARNTEAFF	TGTGCCAGCAGCTCCTCCACGTGGGCGCGGAACACTGAAGCTTTCTTT
-	TRBV6-4	TRBD1	TRBJ1-2	CASSDGTAGSGYTF	TGTGCCAGCAGTGACGGGACAGCAGGTTCGGGCTACACCTTC
-	TRBV19	TRBD1	TRBJ1-5	CASSSRDRGYSNQPQHF	TGTGCCAGTTCGTCCCGGGACAGGGGCTATAGCAATCAGCCCCAGCATTTT
-	TRBV6-5	-	TRBJ2-7	CASSLGTLDYEQYF	TGTGCCAGCAGCCTCGGGACATTGGACTACGAGCAGTACTTC
-	TRBV9	-	TRBJ1-3	CASSPLGDPAAGNTIYF	TGTGCCAGCAGCCCCCTGGGAGACCCCGCGGCCGGAAACACCATATATTTT
-	TRBV14	TRBD1	TRBJ2-7	CASSFSGTGSYEQYF	TGTGCCAGCAGCTTCTCCGGGACAGGCTCCTACGAGCAGTACTTC
-	TRBV5-1	TRBD1	TRBJ1-1	CASSFYRGRGTEAFF	TGCGCCAGCAGCTTCTATAGGGGGCGAGGCACTGAAGCTTTCTTT
-	TRBV11-2	-	TRBJ1-1	CASSLSLPEEAFF	TGTGCCAGCAGCTTATCTCTCCCCGAGGAAGCTTTCTTT
-	TRBV2	TRBD1	TRBJ1-3	CASRAGGRTGNTIYF	TGTGCCAGCAGGGCAGGGGGCAGGACTGGAAACACCATATATTTT
-	TRBV11-2	-	TRBJ2-3	CASSLDYGRAADTQYF	TGTGCCAGCAGCTTAGATTATGGCAGGGCAGCAGATACGCAGTATTTT